This TCR beta chain was captured by sequencing in a study of graft-versus-host responses after intestinal transplantation. Across the study: Recipients uniformly received anti-thymocyte globulin induction, followed by tacrolimus and steroids for three to four years. Study conclusions and caveats: Allografts of one patient group, those with graft-donor T cell macrochimerism, had high graft-versus-host to host-versus-graft clonal ratios. Levels of circulating GvH clones at their peak were associated with early post-transplant HvG declines.

Concerning this clone itself: The antigen is undetermined. The germline gene is not matched at one end of the junction; a read error may be the cause.

Germline CDR1 reads SEHNR; CDR2 reads FQNEAQ (reference sequence). The CDR3 length is 13 residues. Libraries were prepared by immunoSEQ multiplex PCR; TCRdb keeps only in-frame clonotypes and omits some of them. The sample records 73,000 or so clones, nearly 90% being singletons. The V gene is TRBV7-9, the J gene TRBJ1-1; 12 positions agree with TRBD1. This TCR was recovered from a human donor who was the organ donor for an intestinal transplant. The source material was unstimulated CD8+ T cells sorted from spleen or lymph node cells, sampled before transplant. CDR3 sequence reads: CRDRGLRGTEAFF. In DNA, the CDR3 is TGCCGGGACAGGGGGCTGAGGGGCACTGAAGCTTTCTTT.